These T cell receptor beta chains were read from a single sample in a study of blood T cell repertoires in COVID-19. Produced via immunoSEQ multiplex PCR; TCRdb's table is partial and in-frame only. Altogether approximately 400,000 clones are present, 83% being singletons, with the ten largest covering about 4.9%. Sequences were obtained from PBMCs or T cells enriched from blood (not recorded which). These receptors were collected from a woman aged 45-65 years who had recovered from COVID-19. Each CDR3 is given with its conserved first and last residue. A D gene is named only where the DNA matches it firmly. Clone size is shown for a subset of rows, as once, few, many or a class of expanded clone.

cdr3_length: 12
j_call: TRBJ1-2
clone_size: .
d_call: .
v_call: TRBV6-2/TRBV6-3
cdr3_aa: CASSSGNYGYTF
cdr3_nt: TGTGCCAGCAGTTCGGGAAATTATGGCTACACCTTC

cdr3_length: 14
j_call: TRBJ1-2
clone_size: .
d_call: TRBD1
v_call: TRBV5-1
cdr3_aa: CASSFGQGAFGYTF
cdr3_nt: TGCGCCAGCAGCTTTGGGCAGGGGGCGTTCGGCTACACCTTC

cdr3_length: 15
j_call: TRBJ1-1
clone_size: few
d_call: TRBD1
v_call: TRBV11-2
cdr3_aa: CASSPGTGGNTEAFF
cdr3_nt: TGTGCCAGCAGCCCCGGGACAGGTGGGAACACTGAAGCTTTCTTT

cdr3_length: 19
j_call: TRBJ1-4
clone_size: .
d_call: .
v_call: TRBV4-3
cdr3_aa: CASSQDSGLGVGTNEKLFF
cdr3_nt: TGCGCCAGCAGCCAAGATTCGGGTCTCGGGGTGGGAACTAATGAAAAACTGTTTTTT

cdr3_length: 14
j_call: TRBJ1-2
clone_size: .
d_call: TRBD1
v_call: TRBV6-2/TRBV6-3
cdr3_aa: CASSLQQGARGYTF
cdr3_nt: TGTGCCAGCAGTCTGCAACAGGGGGCGCGGGGCTACACCTTC

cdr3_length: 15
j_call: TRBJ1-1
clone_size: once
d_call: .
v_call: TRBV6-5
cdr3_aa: CASSRDRGWNTEAFF
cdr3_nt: TGTGCCAGCAGCCGAGACCGGGGGTGGAACACTGAAGCTTTCTTT

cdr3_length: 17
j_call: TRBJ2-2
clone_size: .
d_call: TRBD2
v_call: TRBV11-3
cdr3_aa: CASNPNGGLADTGELFF
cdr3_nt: TGTGCCAGCAACCCTAATGGCGGGCTAGCGGACACCGGGGAGCTGTTTTTT

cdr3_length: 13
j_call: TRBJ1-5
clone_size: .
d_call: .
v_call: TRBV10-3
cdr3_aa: CAIRSGENQPQHF
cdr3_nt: TGTGCCATCAGATCTGGAGAGAATCAGCCCCAGCATTTT

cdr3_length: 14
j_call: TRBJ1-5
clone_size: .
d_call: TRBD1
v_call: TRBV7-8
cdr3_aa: CASSFGTGYQPQHF
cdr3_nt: TGTGCCAGCAGCTTCGGGACAGGGTATCAGCCCCAGCATTTT

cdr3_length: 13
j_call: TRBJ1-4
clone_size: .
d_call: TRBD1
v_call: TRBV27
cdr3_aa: CASSPNRGEKLFF
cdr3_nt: TGTGCCAGCAGTCCTAACAGGGGTGAAAAACTGTTTTTT

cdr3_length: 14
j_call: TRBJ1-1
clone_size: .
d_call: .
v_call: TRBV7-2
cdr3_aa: CASSLRVGGTEAFF
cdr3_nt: TGTGCCAGCAGCTTACGGGTGGGGGGCACTGAAGCTTTCTTT

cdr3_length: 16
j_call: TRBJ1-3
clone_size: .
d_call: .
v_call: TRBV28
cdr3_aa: CASSELGGSSGNTIYF
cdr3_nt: TGTGCCAGCAGTGAACTCGGGGGTAGCTCTGGAAACACCATATATTTT

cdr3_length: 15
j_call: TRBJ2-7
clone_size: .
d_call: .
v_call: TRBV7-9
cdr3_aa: CASSTRGTLSYEQYF
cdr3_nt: TGTGCCAGCAGCACACGAGGGACACTCTCCTACGAGCAGTACTTC

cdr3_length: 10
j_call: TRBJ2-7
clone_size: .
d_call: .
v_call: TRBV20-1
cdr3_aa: CSAGVDEQYF
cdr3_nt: TGCAGTGCAGGAGTTGACGAGCAGTACTTC

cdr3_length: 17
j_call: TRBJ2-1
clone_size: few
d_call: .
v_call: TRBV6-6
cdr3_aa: CASSQWSGVAVNNEQFF
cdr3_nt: TGTGCCAGCAGTCAGTGGTCTGGGGTAGCGGTTAACAATGAGCAGTTCTTC

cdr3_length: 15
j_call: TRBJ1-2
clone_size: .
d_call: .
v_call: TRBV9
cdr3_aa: CASSPQGVGSYGYTF
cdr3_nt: TGTGCCAGCAGCCCCCAAGGGGTGGGGTCCTATGGCTACACCTTC

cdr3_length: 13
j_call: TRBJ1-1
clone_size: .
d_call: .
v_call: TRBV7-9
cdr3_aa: CASSSTGITEAFF
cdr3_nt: TGTGCCAGCAGCTCTACAGGGATCACTGAAGCTTTCTTT

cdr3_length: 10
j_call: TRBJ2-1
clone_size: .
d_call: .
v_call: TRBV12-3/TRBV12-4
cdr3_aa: CASSWSEQFF
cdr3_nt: TGTGCCAGCAGTTGGAGTGAGCAGTTCTTC

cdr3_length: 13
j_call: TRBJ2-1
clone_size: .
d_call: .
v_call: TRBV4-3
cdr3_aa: CASSQELRKEQFF
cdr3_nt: TGCGCCAGCAGCCAAGAGTTGCGGAAAGAGCAGTTCTTC

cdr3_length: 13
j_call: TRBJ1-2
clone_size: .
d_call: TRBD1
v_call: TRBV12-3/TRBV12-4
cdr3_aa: CASSWDRVRGYTF
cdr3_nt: TGTGCCAGCAGTTGGGACAGGGTACGTGGCTACACCTTC

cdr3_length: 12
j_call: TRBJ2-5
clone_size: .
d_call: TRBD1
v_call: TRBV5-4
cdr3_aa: CAIRTGKETQYF
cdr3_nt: TGTGCCATCCGGACAGGGAAAGAGACCCAGTACTTC

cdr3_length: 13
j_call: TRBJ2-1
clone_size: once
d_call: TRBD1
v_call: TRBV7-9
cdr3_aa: CASSPQGADEQFF
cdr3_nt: TGTGCCAGCAGCCCACAGGGGGCGGATGAGCAGTTCTTC

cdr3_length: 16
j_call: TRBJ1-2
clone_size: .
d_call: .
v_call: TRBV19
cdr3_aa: CASKALPQGGGGGYTF
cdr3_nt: TGTGCCAGTAAAGCTCTACCCCAGGGCGGCGGTGGGGGCTACACCTTC

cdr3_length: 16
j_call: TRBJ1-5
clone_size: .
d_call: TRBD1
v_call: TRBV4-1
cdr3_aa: CASSQVRGPGNQPQHF
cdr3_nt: TGCGCCAGCAGCCAAGTAAGGGGGCCTGGCAATCAGCCCCAGCATTTT

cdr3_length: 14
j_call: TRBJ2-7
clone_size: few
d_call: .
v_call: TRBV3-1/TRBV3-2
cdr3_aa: CASSHQGNTYEQYF
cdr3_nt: TGTGCCAGCAGCCATCAGGGGAACACCTACGAGCAGTACTTC

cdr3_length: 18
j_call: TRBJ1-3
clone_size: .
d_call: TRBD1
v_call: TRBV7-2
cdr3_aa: CASSQNGQGPYSGNTIYF
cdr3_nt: TGTGCCAGCAGCCAAAACGGACAGGGCCCCTACTCTGGAAACACCATATATTTT

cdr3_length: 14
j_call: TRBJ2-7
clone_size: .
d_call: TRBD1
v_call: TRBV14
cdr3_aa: CASSQTGAAYEQYF
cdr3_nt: TGTGCCAGCAGCCAGACAGGGGCAGCCTACGAGCAGTACTTC